The entry below gives a single T cell receptor (beta chain) sequence along with its context. Its antigen is unidentified. The data belong to a study of early T cells in non-severe SARS-CoV-2 infection. For the study at large: RNA in bulk from unsorted whole blood was sequenced, and chains were unpaired. General observations from the study: Lookups in VDJdb leaned toward anti-spike CD8 responses and missed private and CD4 specificities.

From germline, CDR1 is MNHEY and CDR2 SVGEGT. This CDR3 has 13 amino acids. The ends were cut back, 7 bases at V and 2 bases at J, with 11 bases in the middle. Researchers tagged individual cDNA molecules with unique molecular identifiers. TCRdb re-called the 5' RACE reads through MiXCR, storing one row per CDR3 protein. The sample lists about 43,000 distinct CDR3 sequences; 9.5% to 13% were seen once. This sequence was found in an adult who was a healthcare worker with PCR-confirmed SARS-CoV-2 infection or an uninfected control (not recorded which). The sequenced sample consisted of whole blood. V gene TRBV6-2 or TRBV6-3 combines with J gene TRBJ1-2, with a weak D call TRBD1 (5 bases). The CDR3 DNA is TGTGCCAGCACCTTGGACACAAACTATGGCTACACCTTC. Translation: CASTLDTNYGYTF.